This T cell receptor (beta chain) comes out of a study of T cells after yellow fever vaccination (dated by TCRdb to between 2019 and 2020). Study-wide context: The SMART-Seq v4 Ultra Low Input RNA kit was used to prepare libraries from fractions with low cell numbers. To track T-cell clones before and after primary and booster YFV17D yellow fever vaccination, bulk TCR alpha and beta repertoires were sequenced longitudinally. Two healthy male donors made up the cohort, one aged 18 to 30 years and the other aged 30 to 40 years. Blood samples were taken at several timepoints before and after primary and secondary immunization, and bulk PBMC replicates and cell subsets were isolated. The research as a whole found: Compared with the primary T-cell response, the secondary T-cell response was weaker but faster, peaking on day 5 rather than day 15. A small share of clonotypes was detected in both CD4 and CD8 compartments, with the overlap likely arising from convergent recombination. Because only two donors were included in the study, the extent to which the findings can be generalized is limited. Computational filtering was needed because FACS-sorted repertoires could contain abundant contaminating clonotypes from the bulk population. After the booster, most of the clones that had expanded following primary vaccination were detected again (roughly 96% of CD4 and 88% of CD8), which suggests that memory was broadly maintained.

TCR cDNA was synthesized by 5'RACE template switching, through which a universal primer site and unique molecular identifiers were introduced. cDNA synthesis was primed from both the TCR alpha and TCR beta constant segments. Libraries were amplified in two PCR steps, with sample barcodes and sequencing adapters added in the second step. Sequencing of the libraries was done on either Illumina HiSeq 2500 (2x100 bp) or NovaSeq (2x150 bp). The authors' pipeline ran thus. MIGEC was used to demultiplex reads and collapse the reads into UMI consensus sequences, and MiXCR was used for V(D)J alignment. Clonotypes responding to the vaccine were identified with edgeR on replicate PBMC samples, with the criteria of FDR below 0.01 and a log2 fold change above 5 up to day 15. Bulk clonotypes were assigned CD4 or CD8 identity according to which sequenced CD4 or CD8 repertoire held them at higher abundance. The public reads were reanalyzed by TCRdb: fastp trimming at Q25, MiXCR alignment, in-frame beta chains only. Entries are consolidated by CDR3 protein sequence, retaining the most common genes and DNA. The authors' filters were not applied to this entry. Here the sample has about 370,000 distinct CDR3 sequences; about 9.9% occur a single time. The ten largest clones capture 18% of the sample.

Reading the label with the study, this specimen's treatment or condition is: live attenuated yellow fever vaccine strain. Two biological replicates of bulk PBMCs were collected at each blood-draw timepoint. PBMCs were isolated from peripheral blood using a standard Ficoll-Paque protocol. TriZol was used to extract RNA from bulk PBMCs, CD4 and CD8 fractions, and dextramer-positive and dextramer-negative fractions. This clonotype was seen only a few times. What this receptor recognizes is not known. Base qualities are not recorded, but no much larger clone differs from it by a single base. The CDR3 runs 14 residues from the cysteine to the phenylalanine. Just CDR3 DNA is preserved here, 42 bases in frame from base 1. Looking up the germline V gene yields CDR1 LGHNA and CDR2 YNFKEQ. The germline ends are 12 bases apart after V is trimmed by 4 bases and J by 3 bases.

This receptor was identified in a man younger than 35 who received the YFV17D yellow fever vaccine. This sequence uses TRBV4-2 and TRBJ2-5, with the D gene not clear enough to name. Sample: PBMCs, taken on the day of the first yellow fever vaccination. The CDR3 has the sequence CASSLPHSEETQYF. The bases read TGTGCCAGCAGCCTCCCGCACAGTGAAGAGACCCAGTACTTC.